These T cell receptor beta chains were read from a single sample in a study of T cells in Graves' hyperthyroidism and ophthalmopathy. MiXCR, applied by TCRdb to the multiplex PCR reads, yields one record per CDR3 protein. In the table there are more than 600,000 distinct CDR3 sequences, about 15% of which are singletons. Sequenced input: blood. These receptors were taken from a man aged 18 to 30 with Graves' hyperthyroidism. Each CDR3 is given with its conserved first and last residue. A D gene is named only where the DNA matches it firmly. Size values are once, few and many counts, or a class for expanded clones, and some rows have none.

j_gene	abundance	v_gene	d_gene	CDR3nt	CDR3aa
TRBJ2-6	many	TRBV15	NA	TGTGCCACCAGCAGAGTTCCCCTCTCTGGGGCCAACGTCCTGACTTTC	CATSRVPLSGANVLTF
TRBJ2-1	NA	TRBV10-3	TRBD2	TGTGCCATCAGTGGCAGGAGGGAGGGCCTGAATGAGCAGTTCTTC	CAISGRREGLNEQFF
TRBJ2-1	few	TRBV4-1	TRBD1	TGCGCCAGCAGGGTCAATACAGGGGGGAATGAGCAGTTCTTC	CASRVNTGGNEQFF
TRBJ2-1	NA	TRBV9	TRBD2	TGTGCCAGCAGTGCCTCCGGGACTAGCTACAATGAGCAGTTCTTC	CASSASGTSYNEQFF
TRBJ2-7	many	TRBV11-2	NA	TGTGCCAGCAGCTTATTCGGCTCTCCCTACGAGCAGTACTTC	CASSLFGSPYEQYF
TRBJ2-1	few	TRBV14	NA	TGTGCCAGCAGCCAGAAGGGCCGCTGGGACTCCGAGCAGTTCTTC	CASSQKGRWDSEQFF
TRBJ2-1	NA	TRBV28	TRBD1	TGTGCCAGCAGGTTTCGGGACAGCTCCTACAATGAGCAGTTCTTC	CASRFRDSSYNEQFF
TRBJ2-5	NA	TRBV11-2	NA	TGTGCCAGCAGCGCGTCTAGCAGCCAAGAGACCCAGTACTTC	CASSASSSQETQYF
TRBJ2-3	few	TRBV24-1	NA	TGTGCCACCAATGAGCCTCTCACAGATACGCAGTATTTT	CATNEPLTDTQYF
TRBJ2-7	few	TRBV28	TRBD1	TGTGCCAGCAGCAAGACAGGGGGGTTGTACGAGCAGTACTTC	CASSKTGGLYEQYF
TRBJ2-1	NA	TRBV7-2	NA	TGTGCCAGCGGCGCAGGTGGGGCCCACGGGCTCAATGAGCAGTTCTTC	CASGAGGAHGLNEQFF
TRBJ2-5	many	TRBV11-1	TRBD2	TGTGCCAGCAGCCCCTGGCGGGAGTTGGAGACCCAGTACTTC	CASSPWRELETQYF
TRBJ2-4	NA	TRBV6-2/TRBV6-3	TRBD1	TGTGCCAGCACCAACCGGGACAGGGCCAAAAACATTCAGTACTTC	CASTNRDRAKNIQYF
TRBJ2-7	few	TRBV13	NA	TGTGCCAGCAGCTTAACAGCAAACGAGCAGTACTTC	CASSLTANEQYF
TRBJ2-7	many	TRBV24-1	NA	TGTGCCACCAGTGAGGGTACCAGGGACGAGCAGTACTTC	CATSEGTRDEQYF
TRBJ2-4	NA	TRBV20-1	NA	TGCAGTGCTACTTCGGCCTCCAGCGAATCCAAAAACATTCAGTACTTC	CSATSASSESKNIQYF
TRBJ1-5	few	TRBV4-1	TRBD1	TGCGCCAGCAGCTTGGACAGGGTGATAAGTCAGCCCCAGCATTTT	CASSLDRVISQPQHF
TRBJ2-5	NA	TRBV27	NA	TGTGCCAGCAGTTTCGCCGTCGGGAGGACCCAGTACTTC	CASSFAVGRTQYF
TRBJ2-3	NA	TRBV24-1	TRBD2	TGTGCCACCAGTGATTGGCGGGAGCCCGGGACAGATACGCAGTATTTT	CATSDWREPGTDTQYF
TRBJ1-2	NA	TRBV6-1	TRBD1	TGTGCCAGCAGCCGTACCGCCGGGACAGGGCGCAACTATGGCTACACCTTC	CASSRTAGTGRNYGYTF
TRBJ1-5	NA	TRBV24-1	NA	TGTGCCACCAGTGATAGCCGTAACCAGCCCCAGCATTTT	CATSDSRNQPQHF
TRBJ2-2	few	TRBV20-1	TRBD2	TGCAGTGCTTCACTAGCGGGCAACACCGGGGAGCTGTTTTTT	CSASLAGNTGELFF
TRBJ2-1	many	TRBV27	NA	TGTGCCAGCAGCCCCGCGGGGAAGTTTCGCCATGAGCAGTTCTTC	CASSPAGKFRHEQFF
TRBJ2-3	many	TRBV11-2	TRBD2	TGTGCCAGCAGCCCCCCCGGGGTAGCGGGAAGTAGCACAGATACGCAGTATTTT	CASSPPGVAGSSTDTQYF
TRBJ2-6	many	TRBV11-2	TRBD1	TGTGCCAGCAGCACAGGGGTTGGGGCCAACGTCCTGACTTTC	CASSTGVGANVLTF
TRBJ2-3	many	TRBV7-8	NA	TGTGCCAGCAGCCCCTACACCCAGGGCACAGATACGCAGTATTTT	CASSPYTQGTDTQYF
TRBJ2-5	few	TRBV20-1	NA	TGCAGTGCTAATCAGGGACAAGAGACCCAGTACTTC	CSANQGQETQYF
TRBJ2-7	NA	TRBV29-1	NA	TGCAGCATGCTAGCAGACTTCTACGAGCAGTACTTC	CSMLADFYEQYF
TRBJ2-7	NA	TRBV6-1	TRBD2	TGTGCCAGCACCGAAGCGGGAGGGCCGTACGAGCAGTACTTC	CASTEAGGPYEQYF
TRBJ2-7	once	TRBV28	NA	TGTGCCAGCAGTTTATACGGCGTGGGGCAGTACTTC	CASSLYGVGQYF
TRBJ2-5	many	TRBV7-9	TRBD2	TGTGCCAGCAGCAGGACTAGCGGGATTGAAGAGACCCAGTACTTC	CASSRTSGIEETQYF
TRBJ2-5	many	TRBV12-3/TRBV12-4	NA	TGTGCCAGCAGGCCAAGGGACCGAAAAGAGACCCAGTACTTC	CASRPRDRKETQYF
TRBJ2-7	NA	TRBV20-1	TRBD1	TGCAGTGCTAAGGGACAGGGTAACCCCTACGAGCAGTACTTC	CSAKGQGNPYEQYF